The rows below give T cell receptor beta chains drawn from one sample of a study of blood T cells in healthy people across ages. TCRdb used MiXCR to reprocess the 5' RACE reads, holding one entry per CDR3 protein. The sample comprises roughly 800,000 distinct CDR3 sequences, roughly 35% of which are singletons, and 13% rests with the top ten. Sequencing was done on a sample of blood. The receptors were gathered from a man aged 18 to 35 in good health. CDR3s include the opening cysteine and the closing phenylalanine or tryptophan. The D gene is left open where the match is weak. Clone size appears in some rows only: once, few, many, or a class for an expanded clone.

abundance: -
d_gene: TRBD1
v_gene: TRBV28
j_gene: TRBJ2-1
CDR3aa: CASRPRQGRDIRNEQFF
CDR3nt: TGTGCCAGCAGACCGAGACAGGGAAGGGATATTAGGAATGAGCAGTTCTTC

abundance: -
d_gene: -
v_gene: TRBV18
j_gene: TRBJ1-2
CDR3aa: CASSPSPGASSGYTF
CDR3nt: TGTGCCAGCTCACCAAGTCCGGGGGCGTCGTCTGGCTACACCTTC

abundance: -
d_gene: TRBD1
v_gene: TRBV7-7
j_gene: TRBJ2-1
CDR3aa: CASSFSGQGALNEQFF
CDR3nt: TGTGCTAGCAGCTTCAGTGGACAGGGGGCTCTCAATGAGCAGTTCTTC

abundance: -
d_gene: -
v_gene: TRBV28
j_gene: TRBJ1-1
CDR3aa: CASKGGNTEAFF
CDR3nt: TGTGCCAGCAAAGGTGGAAACACTGAAGCTTTCTTT

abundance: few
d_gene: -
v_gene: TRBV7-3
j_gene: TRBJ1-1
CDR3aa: CASSLNSGNSPEAFF
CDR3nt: TGTGCCAGCAGCTTAAATTCCGGGAACAGCCCTGAAGCTTTCTTT

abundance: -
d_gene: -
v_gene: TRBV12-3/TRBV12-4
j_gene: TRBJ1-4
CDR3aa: CASSPRDKATNEKLFF
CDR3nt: TGTGCCAGCAGTCCCCGAGATAAGGCAACTAATGAAAAACTGTTTTTT

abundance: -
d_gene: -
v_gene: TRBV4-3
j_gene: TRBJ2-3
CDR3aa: CASSQDGDTGDTQYF
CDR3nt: TGCGCCAGCAGCCAAGATGGAGATACGGGAGATACGCAGTATTTT

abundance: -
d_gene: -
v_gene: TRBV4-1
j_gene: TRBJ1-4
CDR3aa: CASSQEKSKGEKLFF
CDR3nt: TGCGCCAGCAGCCAAGAAAAGAGTAAAGGCGAAAAACTGTTTTTT

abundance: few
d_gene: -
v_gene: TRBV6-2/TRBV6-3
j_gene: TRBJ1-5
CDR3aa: CASSPAGLYSNQPQHF
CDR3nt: TGTGCCAGCAGTCCCGCTGGACTCTATAGCAATCAGCCCCAGCATTTT

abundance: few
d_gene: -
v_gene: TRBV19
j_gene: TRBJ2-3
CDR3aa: CASSIADGSTDTQYF
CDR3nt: TGTGCCAGTAGTATAGCAGACGGATCCACAGATACGCAGTATTTT

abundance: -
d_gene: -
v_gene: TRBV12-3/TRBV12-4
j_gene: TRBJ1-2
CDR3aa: CASSGDAWGYTF
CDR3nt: TGTGCCAGCAGTGGGGACGCTTGGGGCTACACCTTC

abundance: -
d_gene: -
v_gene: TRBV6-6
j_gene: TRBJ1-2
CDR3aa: CASSFEMSKVYVYGYTF
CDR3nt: TGTGCCAGCAGTTTCGAGATGAGCAAAGTATATGTCTATGGCTACACCTTC

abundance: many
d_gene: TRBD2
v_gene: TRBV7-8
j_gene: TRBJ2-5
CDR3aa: CASSPDAGEETQYF
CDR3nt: TGTGCCAGCAGCCCGGACGCGGGGGAGGAGACCCAGTACTTC

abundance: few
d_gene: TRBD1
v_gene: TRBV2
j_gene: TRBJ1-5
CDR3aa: CASSEFGTGNQPQHF
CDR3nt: TGTGCCAGCAGTGAATTCGGGACAGGGAATCAGCCCCAGCATTTT

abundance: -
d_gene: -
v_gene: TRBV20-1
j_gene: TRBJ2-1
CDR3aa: CSADQLRTSSYNEQFF
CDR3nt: TGCAGTGCTGACCAACTGCGGACCAGCTCCTACAATGAGCAGTTCTTC

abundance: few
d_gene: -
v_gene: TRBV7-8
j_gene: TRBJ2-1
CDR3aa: CASSRGVTGANEQFF
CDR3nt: TGTGCCAGCAGCCGTGGTGTTACGGGGGCCAATGAGCAGTTCTTC

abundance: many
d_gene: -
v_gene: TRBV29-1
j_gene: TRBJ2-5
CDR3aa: CSVDTGVETQYF
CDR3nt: TGCAGCGTTGACACGGGTGTGGAGACCCAGTACTTC

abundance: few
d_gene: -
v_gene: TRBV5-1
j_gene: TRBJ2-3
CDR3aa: CASSLVNTDTQYF
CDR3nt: TGCGCCAGCAGCTTGGTAAATACAGATACGCAGTATTTT

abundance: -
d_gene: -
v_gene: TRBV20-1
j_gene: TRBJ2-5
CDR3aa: CSASTLGETQYF
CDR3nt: TGCAGTGCGTCGACACTGGGGGAGACCCAGTACTTC

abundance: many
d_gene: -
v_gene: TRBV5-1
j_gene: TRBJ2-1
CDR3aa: CASSLSSFGSYNEQFF
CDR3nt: TGCGCCAGCAGCCTGTCATCTTTCGGCTCCTACAATGAGCAGTTCTTC

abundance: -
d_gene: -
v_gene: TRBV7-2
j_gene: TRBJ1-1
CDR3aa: CVSSLAGWNTEAFF
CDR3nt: TGTGTCAGCAGCTTAGCAGGCTGGAACACTGAAGCTTTCTTT

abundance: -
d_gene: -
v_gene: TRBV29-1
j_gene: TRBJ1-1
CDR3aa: CSVTRGGGAFF
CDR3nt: TGCAGCGTTACGCGGGGGGGGGGAGCTTTCTTT

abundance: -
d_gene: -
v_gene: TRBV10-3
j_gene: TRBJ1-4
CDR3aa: CATGGSANEKLFF
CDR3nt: TGTGCCACCGGAGGTTCAGCTAATGAAAAACTGTTTTTT

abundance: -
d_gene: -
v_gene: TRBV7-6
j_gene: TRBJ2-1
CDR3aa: CASSSYGTVSYNEQFF
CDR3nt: TGTGCCAGCAGCTCTTACGGGACGGTCTCCTACAATGAGCAGTTCTTC

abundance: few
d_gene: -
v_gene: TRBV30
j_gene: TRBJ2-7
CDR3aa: CAWGRDNGNYEQYF
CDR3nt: TGTGCCTGGGGCCGGGACAACGGGAATTACGAGCAGTACTTC

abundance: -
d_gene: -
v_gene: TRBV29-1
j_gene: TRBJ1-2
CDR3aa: CSVAGPYGYTF
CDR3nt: TGCAGCGTTGCGGGACCCTATGGCTACACCTTC

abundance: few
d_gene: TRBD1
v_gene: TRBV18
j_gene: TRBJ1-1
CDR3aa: CASSPPGTGDAFF
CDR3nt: TGTGCCAGCTCACCCCCCGGGACAGGGGACGCTTTCTTT

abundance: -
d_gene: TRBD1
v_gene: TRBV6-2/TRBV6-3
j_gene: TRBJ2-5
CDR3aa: CASSQGARDQETQYF
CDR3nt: TGTGCCAGCAGCCAGGGGGCGAGGGACCAAGAGACCCAGTACTTC

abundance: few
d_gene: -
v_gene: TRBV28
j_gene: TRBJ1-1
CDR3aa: CASSLSQVEAFF
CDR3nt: TGTGCCAGCAGTTTGAGCCAGGTGGAAGCTTTCTTT

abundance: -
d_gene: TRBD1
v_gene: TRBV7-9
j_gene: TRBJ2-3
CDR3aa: CASRRTGGADTQYF
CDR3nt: TGTGCCAGCAGGCGGACAGGGGGGGCAGATACGCAGTATTTT

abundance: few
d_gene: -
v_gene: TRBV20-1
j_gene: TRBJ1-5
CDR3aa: CSAMTAGQNQPQHF
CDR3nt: TGCAGTGCTATGACGGCAGGGCAAAATCAGCCCCAGCATTTT

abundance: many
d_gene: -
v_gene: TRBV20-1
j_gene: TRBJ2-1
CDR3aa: CSASGTRVEQFF
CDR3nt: TGCAGTGCTAGTGGGACCAGGGTTGAACAGTTCTTC

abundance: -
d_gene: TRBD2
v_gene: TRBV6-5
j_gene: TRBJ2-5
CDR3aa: CASSTRGGGETQYF
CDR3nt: TGTGCCAGCTCAACCCGGGGGGGCGGCGAGACCCAGTACTTC

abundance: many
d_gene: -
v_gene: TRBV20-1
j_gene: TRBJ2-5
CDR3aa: CSARDLEAGRQETQYF
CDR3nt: TGCAGTGCTAGAGATCTAGAGGCAGGTCGTCAAGAGACCCAGTACTTC

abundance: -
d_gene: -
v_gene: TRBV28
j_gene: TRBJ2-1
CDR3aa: CASEEDASYNEQFF
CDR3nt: TGTGCCAGTGAAGAGGATGCTTCATACAATGAGCAGTTCTTC

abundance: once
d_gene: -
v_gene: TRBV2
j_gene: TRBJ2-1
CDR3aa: CASRSRVLGDNEQFF
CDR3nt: TGTGCCAGCAGGTCTAGAGTCCTGGGGGACAATGAGCAGTTCTTC

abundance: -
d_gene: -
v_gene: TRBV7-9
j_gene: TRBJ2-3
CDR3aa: CASSQGGTAKVDTQYF
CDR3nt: TGTGCCAGCAGCCAAGGGGGGACAGCGAAGGTAGATACGCAGTATTTT

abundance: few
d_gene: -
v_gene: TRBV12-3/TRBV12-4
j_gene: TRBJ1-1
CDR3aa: CASSPAIGSTEAFF
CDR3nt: TGTGCCAGCAGTCCAGCAATAGGGAGCACTGAAGCTTTCTTT

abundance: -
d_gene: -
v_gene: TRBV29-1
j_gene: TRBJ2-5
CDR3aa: CSVLLWDGWFSTQYF
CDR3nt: TGCAGCGTTCTACTCTGGGACGGATGGTTTTCGACCCAGTACTTC

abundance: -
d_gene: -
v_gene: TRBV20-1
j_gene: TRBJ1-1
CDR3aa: CSAREFGWTEAFF
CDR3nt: TGCAGTGCTAGAGAGTTCGGGTGGACTGAAGCTTTCTTT

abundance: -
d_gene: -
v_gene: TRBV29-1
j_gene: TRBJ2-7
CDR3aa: CSVEFGSEQYF
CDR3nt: TGCAGCGTTGAGTTTGGCAGCGAGCAGTACTTC

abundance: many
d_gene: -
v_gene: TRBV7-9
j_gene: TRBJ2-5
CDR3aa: CASSLRSGLFGETQYF
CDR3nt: TGTGCCAGCAGCTTACGGTCGGGTTTATTCGGGGAGACCCAGTACTTC